Listed below are T cell receptor beta chains from one sample, sequenced in a study of blood T cells in healthy people across ages. TCRdb re-called the 5' RACE reads with MiXCR, one entry per CDR3 protein. This table holds about 1.6 million distinct CDR3 sequences, 34% found once. The sequencing input was blood. These receptors all stem from a woman between 25 and 40 years old in good health. CDR3s include the opening cysteine and the closing phenylalanine or tryptophan. D genes are given only for firm matches. Size values are once, few and many counts, or a class for expanded clones, and some rows have none.

TRBJ1-2,TRBV12-3/TRBV12-4,many,TRBD1,TGTGCCAGCAGTGACAGGGACTATGGCTACACCTTC,CASSDRDYGYTF
TRBJ1-2,TRBV18,NA,NA,TGTGCCAGCTCACAAAGGGAGGGGTCCGGAAATGGCTACACCTTC,CASSQREGSGNGYTF
TRBJ2-1,TRBV7-3,many,TRBD2,TGTGCCAGCAGCTTAGAGGCGGGGGGTTGGAATGAGCAGTTCTTC,CASSLEAGGWNEQFF
TRBJ1-5,TRBV6-5,NA,NA,TGTGCCAGCAGCAAACGTCCAACCGGCAATCAGCCCCAGCATTTT,CASSKRPTGNQPQHF
TRBJ2-5,TRBV6-5,NA,TRBD2,TGTGCCAGCAGTATAGCGGGGGGGAGTCAAGAGACCCAGTACTTC,CASSIAGGSQETQYF
TRBJ2-2,TRBV9,NA,NA,TGTGCCAGCAGCCCCAGCGGGACAAACACCGGGGAGCTGTTTTTT,CASSPSGTNTGELFF
TRBJ2-7,TRBV6-1,NA,TRBD1,TGTGCCAGCAGTGAGTACCGAGGGACAGCTACCTACGAGCAGTACTTC,CASSEYRGTATYEQYF
TRBJ2-2,TRBV5-1,NA,TRBD2,TGCGCCAGCAGCCCGGGACTAGCGGGGGCGACGTACACCGGGGAGCTGTTTTTT,CASSPGLAGATYTGELFF
TRBJ2-5,TRBV15,NA,NA,TGTGCCACCAGCAGAGATATCGGGAGACAAGAGACCCAGTACTTC,CATSRDIGRQETQYF
TRBJ2-7,TRBV6-1,NA,TRBD1,TGTGCCAGCAATGGGCCCGGGACAGGGAGTAGGGACGAGCAGTACTTC,CASNGPGTGSRDEQYF
TRBJ2-7,TRBV29-1,few,NA,TGCAGCGTTGGGGGGGCCACCCGGTATCGCTCCTACGAGCAGTACTTC,CSVGGATRYRSYEQYF
TRBJ2-1,TRBV10-2,few,TRBD2,TGCGCCAGCAGTGGGTCGGTAGCGGGGGGTCCCCGTTCCTACAATGAGCAGTTCTTC,CASSGSVAGGPRSYNEQFF
TRBJ1-1,TRBV20-1,few,NA,TGCAGTGCCCCTAAGGCCGGGGTCACTGAAGCTTTCTTT,CSAPKAGVTEAFF
TRBJ1-5,TRBV6-5,few,NA,TGTGCCAGCAGTTACGGAAGGAATCAGCCCCAGCATTTT,CASSYGRNQPQHF
TRBJ2-7,TRBV27,few,TRBD2,TGTGCCAGCAGTCCCGGGACTAGCGGTTTGGGCGAGCAGTACTTC,CASSPGTSGLGEQYF
TRBJ2-5,TRBV9,many,NA,TGTGCCAGCAGCGCCAGGGTGGGTCAAGAGACCCAGTACTTC,CASSARVGQETQYF
TRBJ2-5,TRBV7-6,few,NA,TGTGCCAGCAGCTCCCGACCCGACCAAGAGACCCAGTACTTC,CASSSRPDQETQYF
TRBJ1-1,TRBV29-1,few,NA,TGCAGCGTTGAACTCAGGTTGAACACTGAAGCTTTCTTT,CSVELRLNTEAFF